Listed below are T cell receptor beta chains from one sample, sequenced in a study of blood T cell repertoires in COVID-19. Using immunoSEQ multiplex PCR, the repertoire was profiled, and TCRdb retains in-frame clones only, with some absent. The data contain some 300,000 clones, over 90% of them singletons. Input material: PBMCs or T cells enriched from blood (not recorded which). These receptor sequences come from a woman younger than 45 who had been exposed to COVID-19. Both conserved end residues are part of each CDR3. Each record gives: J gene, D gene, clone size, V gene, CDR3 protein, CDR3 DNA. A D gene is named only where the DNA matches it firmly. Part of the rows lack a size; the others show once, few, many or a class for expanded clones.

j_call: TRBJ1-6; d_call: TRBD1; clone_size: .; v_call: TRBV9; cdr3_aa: CASSLGTGGFNSPLHF; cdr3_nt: TGTGCCAGCAGCTTAGGGACAGGGGGTTTCAATTCACCCCTCCACTTT
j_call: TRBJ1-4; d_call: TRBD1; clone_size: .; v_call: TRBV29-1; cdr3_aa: CSVVGTGIEKLFF; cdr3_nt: TGCAGCGTTGTTGGGACAGGCATAGAAAAACTGTTTTTT
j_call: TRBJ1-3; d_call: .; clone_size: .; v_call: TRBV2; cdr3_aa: CASTRSGNTIYF; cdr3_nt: TGTGCCAGCACCCGCTCTGGAAACACCATATATTTT
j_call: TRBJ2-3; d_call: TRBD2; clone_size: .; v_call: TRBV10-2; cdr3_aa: CASSESRGGSGRDTQYF; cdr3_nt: TGCGCCAGCAGTGAATCCCGCGGGGGGTCCGGGCGGGATACGCAGTATTTT
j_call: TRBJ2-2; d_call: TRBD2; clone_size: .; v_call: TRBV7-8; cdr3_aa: CASSLIRGGHANTGELFF; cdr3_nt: TGTGCCAGCAGCTTAATTCGGGGGGGACACGCGAACACCGGGGAGCTGTTTTTT
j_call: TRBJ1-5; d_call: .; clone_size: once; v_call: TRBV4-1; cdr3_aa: CASSQDPLAGYNQPQHF; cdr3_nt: TGCGCCAGCAGCCAAGATCCCCTGGCAGGGTATAATCAGCCCCAGCATTTT
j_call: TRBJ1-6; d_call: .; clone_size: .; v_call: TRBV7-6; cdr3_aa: CASSPQMDNSPLHF; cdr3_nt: TGTGCCAGCAGCCCCCAGATGGATAATTCACCCCTCCACTTT
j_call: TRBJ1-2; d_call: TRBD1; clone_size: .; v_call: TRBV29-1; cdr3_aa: CSVPDRGQWGYTF; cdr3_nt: TGCAGCGTCCCGGACAGGGGGCAGTGGGGCTACACCTTC
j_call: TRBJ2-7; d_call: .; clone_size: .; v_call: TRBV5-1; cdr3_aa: CASSLVRERDEQYF; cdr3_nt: TGCGCCAGCAGCTTGGTTCGGGAAAGGGACGAGCAGTACTTC
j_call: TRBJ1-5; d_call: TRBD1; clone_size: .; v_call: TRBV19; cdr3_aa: CASNREQGRQPQHF; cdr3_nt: TGTGCCAGTAACCGGGAACAGGGGAGACAGCCCCAGCATTTT
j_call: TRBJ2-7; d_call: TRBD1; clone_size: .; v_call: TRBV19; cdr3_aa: CASSMTGTAWNEQYF; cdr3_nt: TGTGCCAGTAGTATGACCGGGACAGCGTGGAACGAGCAGTACTTC
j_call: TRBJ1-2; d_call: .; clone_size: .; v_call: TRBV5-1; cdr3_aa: CASSLGAASNYGYTF; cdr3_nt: TGCGCCAGCAGCTTGGGGGCAGCTTCAAACTATGGCTACACCTTC
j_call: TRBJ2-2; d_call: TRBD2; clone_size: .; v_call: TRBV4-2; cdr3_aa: CASSPRTSGLPGELFF; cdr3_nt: TGTGCCAGCAGCCCTCGGACTAGCGGTTTACCCGGGGAGCTGTTTTTT
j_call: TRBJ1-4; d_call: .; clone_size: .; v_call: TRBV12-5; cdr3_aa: CASGPGAVGEKLFF; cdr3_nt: TGTGCTAGTGGACCTGGGGCAGTGGGTGAAAAACTGTTTTTT
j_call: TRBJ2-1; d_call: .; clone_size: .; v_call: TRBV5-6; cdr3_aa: CASSLAGGPLRNEQFF; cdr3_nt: TGTGCCAGCAGCTTGGCGGGGGGCCCCTTACGAAATGAGCAGTTCTTC
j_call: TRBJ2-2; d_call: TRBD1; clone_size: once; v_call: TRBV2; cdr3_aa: CASRETGSGELFF; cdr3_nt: TGTGCCAGCAGAGAGACAGGGTCCGGGGAGCTGTTTTTT
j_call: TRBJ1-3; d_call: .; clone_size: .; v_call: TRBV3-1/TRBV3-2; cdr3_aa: CASSQGTSGNTIYF; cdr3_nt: TGTGCCAGCAGCCAAGGAACATCGGGAAACACCATATATTTT
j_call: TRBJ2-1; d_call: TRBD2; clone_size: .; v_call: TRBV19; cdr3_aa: CASSALAGVRNEQFF; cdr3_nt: TGTGCCAGTAGTGCATTAGCGGGGGTCAGGAATGAGCAGTTCTTC
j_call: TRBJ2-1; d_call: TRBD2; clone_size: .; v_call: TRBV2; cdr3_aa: CASRGLAGENEQFF; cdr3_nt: TGTGCCAGCAGGGGACTAGCGGGGGAAAATGAGCAGTTCTTC
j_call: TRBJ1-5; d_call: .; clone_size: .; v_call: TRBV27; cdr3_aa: CASSLRGQNNQPQHF; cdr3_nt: TGTGCCAGCAGTTTAAGGGGCCAGAATAATCAGCCCCAGCATTTT
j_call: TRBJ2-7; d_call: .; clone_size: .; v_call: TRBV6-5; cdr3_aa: CATQHGVGIHEQYF; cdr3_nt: TGTGCCACCCAACACGGGGTGGGAATCCACGAGCAGTACTTC
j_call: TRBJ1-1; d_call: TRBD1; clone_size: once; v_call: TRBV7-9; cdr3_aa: CASSQSYFGTGNTEAFF; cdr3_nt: TGTGCCAGCAGCCAATCCTACTTTGGGACAGGGAACACTGAAGCTTTCTTT
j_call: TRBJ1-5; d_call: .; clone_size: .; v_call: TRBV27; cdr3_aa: CASSFWSGNQPQHF; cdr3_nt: TGTGCCAGCAGTTTTTGGTCGGGCAATCAGCCCCAGCATTTT
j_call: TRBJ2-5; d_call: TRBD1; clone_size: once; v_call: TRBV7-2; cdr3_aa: CASSQGTGGVIQETQYF; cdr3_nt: TGTGCCAGCAGCCAGGGGACAGGGGGCGTGATCCAAGAGACCCAGTACTTC
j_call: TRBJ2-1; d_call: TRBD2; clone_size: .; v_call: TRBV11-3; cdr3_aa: CASSLGSGTSGTGEQFF; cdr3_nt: TGTGCCAGCAGCTTAGGTTCCGGGACTAGTGGGACGGGGGAGCAGTTCTTC
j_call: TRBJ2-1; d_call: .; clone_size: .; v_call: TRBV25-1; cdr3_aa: CASDPRGFGNEQFF; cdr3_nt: TGTGCCAGCGACCCTCGAGGGTTTGGAAATGAGCAGTTCTTC
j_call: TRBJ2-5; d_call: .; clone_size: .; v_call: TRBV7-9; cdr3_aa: CASSSDLSGETQYF; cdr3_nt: TGTGCCAGCAGCTCAGACTTGTCCGGGGAGACCCAGTACTTC
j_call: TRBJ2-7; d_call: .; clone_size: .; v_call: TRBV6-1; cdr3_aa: CASSEIPLYEQYF; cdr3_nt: TGTGCCAGCAGTGAAATCCCCCTTTACGAGCAGTACTTC
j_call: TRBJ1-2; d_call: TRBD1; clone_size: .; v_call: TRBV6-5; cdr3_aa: CASSRQGAYGYTF; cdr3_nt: TGTGCCAGCAGCCGACAGGGGGCATATGGCTACACCTTC
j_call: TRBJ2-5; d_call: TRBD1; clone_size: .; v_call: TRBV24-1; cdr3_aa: CATSDPTGDGETQYF; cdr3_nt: TGTGCCACCAGTGACCCAACAGGGGACGGCGAGACCCAGTACTTC
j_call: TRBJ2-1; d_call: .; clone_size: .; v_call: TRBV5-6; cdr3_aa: CASSLGRGLISYNEQFF; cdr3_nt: TGTGCCAGCAGCTTGGGGCGGGGGCTAATCTCCTACAATGAGCAGTTCTTC
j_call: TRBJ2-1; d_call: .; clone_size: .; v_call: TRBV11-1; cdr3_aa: CASSLPGINEQFF; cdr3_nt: TGTGCCAGCAGCTTACCAGGGATCAATGAGCAGTTCTTC
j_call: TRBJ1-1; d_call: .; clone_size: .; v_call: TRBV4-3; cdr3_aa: CASSLNVGGGMNTEAFF; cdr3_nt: TGCGCCAGCAGCCTTAATGTGGGGGGAGGGATGAACACTGAAGCTTTCTTT
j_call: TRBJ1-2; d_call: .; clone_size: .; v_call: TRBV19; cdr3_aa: CASSILGGDGYTF; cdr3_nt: TGTGCCAGTAGTATCCTCGGGGGGGATGGCTACACCTTC
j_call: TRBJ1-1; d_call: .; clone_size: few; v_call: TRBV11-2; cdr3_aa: CASGDPWGLGTEAFF; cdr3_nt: TGTGCCAGCGGGGATCCTTGGGGGCTGGGGACTGAAGCTTTCTTT
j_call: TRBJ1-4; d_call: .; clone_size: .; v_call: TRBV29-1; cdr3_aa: CSSLTRNEKLFF; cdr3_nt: TGCAGCTCTCTTACGCGGAATGAAAAACTGTTTTTT
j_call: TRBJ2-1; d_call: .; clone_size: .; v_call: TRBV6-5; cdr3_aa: CASSPGYNEQFF; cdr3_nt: TGTGCCAGCAGTCCGGGGTACAATGAGCAGTTCTTC
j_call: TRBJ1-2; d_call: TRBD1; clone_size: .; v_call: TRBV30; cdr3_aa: CAWSPDRGPFYTF; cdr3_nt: TGTGCCTGGAGCCCTGACAGGGGGCCCTTCTACACCTTC
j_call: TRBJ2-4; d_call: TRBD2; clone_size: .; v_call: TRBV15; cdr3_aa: CATSPVGGGLAKNIQYF; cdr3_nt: TGTGCCACCAGCCCAGTGGGGGGGGGTCTAGCCAAAAACATTCAGTACTTC
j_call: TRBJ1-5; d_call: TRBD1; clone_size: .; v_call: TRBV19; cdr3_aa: CASSVGRTGEQPQHF; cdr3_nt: TGTGCCAGTAGTGTGGGGAGGACAGGGGAACAGCCCCAGCATTTT
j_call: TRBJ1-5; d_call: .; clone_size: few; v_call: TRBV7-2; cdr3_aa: CASSFYGGSSNQPQHF; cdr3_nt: TGTGCCAGCAGCTTTTACGGGGGAAGTAGCAATCAGCCCCAGCATTTT
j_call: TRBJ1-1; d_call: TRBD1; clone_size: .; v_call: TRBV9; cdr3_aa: CASSPQGGWYTEAFF; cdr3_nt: TGTGCCAGCAGCCCCCAGGGGGGCTGGTACACTGAAGCTTTCTTT
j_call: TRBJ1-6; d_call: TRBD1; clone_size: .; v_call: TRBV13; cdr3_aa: CASSDRDSFYNSPLHF; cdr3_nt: TGTGCCAGCAGCGACCGGGACAGCTTCTATAATTCACCCCTCCACTTT
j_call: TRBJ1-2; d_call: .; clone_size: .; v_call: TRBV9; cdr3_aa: CASSVAGNYGYTF; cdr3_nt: TGTGCCAGCAGCGTAGCAGGGAACTATGGCTACACCTTC